This is a list of T cell receptor beta chains from one sample in a study of blood T cells in healthy people across ages. TCRdb re-called the 5' RACE reads through MiXCR, storing one row per CDR3 protein. This table holds some 890,000 distinct CDR3 sequences, almost 30% found once. These data also formed part of another study, on T cells of mothers and their children.

The specimen sequenced was blood. The receptors derive from a woman in her thirties or forties in good health. Both conserved end residues are part of each CDR3. Each record gives: J gene, D gene, clone size, V gene, CDR3 protein, CDR3 DNA. D genes are given only for firm matches. Size values are once, few and many counts, or a class for expanded clones, and some rows have none.

TRBJ1-2 | . | many | TRBV5-1 | CASSPGGTNNYGYTF | TGCGCCAGCAGCCCCGGGGGAACTAATAACTATGGCTACACCTTC
TRBJ2-2 | TRBD2 | . | TRBV5-1 | CASSRISGDYTGELFF | TGCGCCAGCAGCAGAATTAGCGGGGACTACACCGGGGAGCTGTTTTTT
TRBJ1-1 | . | many | TRBV29-1 | CSVKTTEAFF | TGCAGCGTTAAGACCACTGAAGCTTTCTTT
TRBJ2-5 | . | . | TRBV7-9 | CASSPPGHIQETQYF | TGTGCCAGCAGTCCCCCGGGACACATCCAAGAGACCCAGTACTTC
TRBJ2-2 | . | few | TRBV29-1 | CSALGPGVGELFF | TGCAGCGCACTCGGCCCGGGCGTCGGGGAGCTGTTTTTT
TRBJ2-1 | . | few | TRBV7-9 | CATRTAPNEQFF | TGTGCCACCCGGACTGCTCCAAATGAGCAGTTCTTC
TRBJ2-1 | TRBD2 | . | TRBV4-2 | CASSPGTSGSYRQFF | TGTGCCAGCAGCCCCGGGACTAGCGGGAGTTACCGGCAGTTCTTC
TRBJ1-4 | TRBD1 | . | TRBV15 | CATSGSRDRVLKLFF | TGTGCCACCAGCGGATCCCGGGACAGGGTTTTGAAACTGTTTTTT
TRBJ2-7 | TRBD1 | . | TRBV5-1 | CASSLKGAPGEQYF | TGCGCCAGCAGCTTGAAGGGGGCGCCGGGTGAGCAGTACTTC
TRBJ2-7 | . | . | TRBV28 | CASRVPLSYEQYF | TGTGCCAGCCGTGTCCCCCTTTCCTACGAGCAGTACTTC
TRBJ2-3 | . | . | TRBV28 | CASSLIAADTQYF | TGTGCCAGCAGTTTAATAGCAGCAGATACGCAGTATTTT
TRBJ1-6 | . | few | TRBV5-5 | CASSLGQFLGSSPLHF | TGTGCCAGCAGCTTGGGACAGTTTCTCGGTTCTTCACCCCTCCACTTT
TRBJ2-1 | . | . | TRBV2 | CASSEEVVPYNEQFF | TGTGCCAGCAGTGAGGAGGTAGTGCCGTACAATGAGCAGTTCTTC
TRBJ2-5 | TRBD1 | few | TRBV10-3 | CAISERGQGRETQYF | TGTGCCATCAGTGAGAGAGGACAGGGTCGGGAGACCCAGTACTTC
TRBJ1-2 | . | few | TRBV5-1 | CASSLDGVRGYTF | TGCGCCAGCAGCTTGGATGGGGTGCGGGGCTACACCTTC
TRBJ1-2 | TRBD1 | . | TRBV20-1 | CSARPRRGRYGYTF | TGCAGTGCTAGGCCGCGGAGGGGGCGTTATGGCTACACCTTC
TRBJ2-1 | . | few | TRBV28 | CASSPRPTEEQFF | TGTGCCAGCAGCCCTCGCCCCACTGAGGAGCAGTTCTTC
TRBJ2-3 | . | . | TRBV20-1 | CSARGSTDTQYF | TGCAGTGCTAGAGGGTCCACAGATACGCAGTATTTT
TRBJ1-3 | . | many | TRBV12-3/TRBV12-4 | CASSFGGSGNTIYF | TGTGCCAGCAGTTTTGGGGGCTCTGGAAACACCATATATTTT
TRBJ2-5 | TRBD2 | few | TRBV5-1 | CASRTGTSGETQYF | TGCGCCAGCCGCACTGGGACTAGCGGGGAGACCCAGTACTTC
TRBJ2-3 | . | once | TRBV12-3/TRBV12-4 | CASRFTTPDTQYF | TGTGCCAGCAGGTTCACAACTCCGGATACGCAGTATTTT
TRBJ2-1 | . | . | TRBV4-1 | CASSQDAGVPYNEQFF | TGCGCCAGCAGCCAAGATGCAGGGGTGCCCTACAATGAGCAGTTCTTC
TRBJ2-2 | TRBD1 | few | TRBV6-1 | CASSGGQGNTGELFF | TGTGCCAGCAGTGGCGGACAGGGAAACACCGGGGAGCTGTTTTTT
TRBJ1-2 | . | . | TRBV30 | CACQPRGTYGYTF | TGTGCCTGCCAACCGCGGGGGACCTATGGCTACACCTTC
TRBJ1-2 | TRBD1 | many | TRBV7-3 | CASSLDRVSGYTF | TGTGCCAGCAGCTTGGACAGGGTATCTGGCTACACCTTC
TRBJ2-3 | . | many | TRBV29-1 | CSVDGSGTVFITDTQYF | TGCAGCGTTGATGGGAGCGGGACAGTGTTCATTACAGATACGCAGTATTTT
TRBJ2-2 | . | . | TRBV12-3/TRBV12-4 | CASCLGRENTGELFF | TGTGCCAGCTGTTTAGGGCGGGAGAACACCGGGGAGCTGTTTTTT
TRBJ2-1 | TRBD2 | few | TRBV4-1 | CASSQAPLGVAGGDEQFF | TGCGCCAGCAGCCAAGCACCCCTCGGGGTAGCGGGGGGAGATGAGCAGTTCTTC